What follows is one T cell receptor (beta chain) and its context. Its antigen is unknown. Qualities for individual bases were not recorded, and no much larger clone is one base off. The trial excluded patients who had a history of autoimmune disease or who were on systemic immunosuppression. In every dose cohort, peripheral blood was drawn for TCR sequencing at baseline, cycle 4 day 1, and cycle 7 day 1. Samples were obtained from an open-label, multicenter, first-in-human phase I dose-escalation trial of ivuxolimab. Adults with locally advanced or metastatic melanoma, renal cell carcinoma, hepatocellular carcinoma or head and neck squamous cell carcinoma were enrolled in the trial. Before TCR sequencing, CD4+ and CD8+ T cells were separately sorted from peripheral blood. Relative to germline, V is missing 0 bases and J is missing 0 bases, with 5 bases of the junction outside any gene match. The CDR3 contains 18 residues, cysteine and phenylalanine counted. The only DNA kept is the CDR3, 54 bases in frame from the first base. Sequences ENHRY (CDR1) and SYGVKD (CDR2) are obtained from the germline V gene.

For sequencing of the TCRbeta CDR3 region, genomic DNA was extracted from the sorted cells. The immunoSEQ Assay was used for sequencing of TCRbeta CDR3 regions. What TCRdb holds here is the immuneACCESS table cut down to in-frame rearrangements. Part of the clones is not present; checked against another copy, under half of the missing clones reflect an unresolved V gene, and the others are unexplained. Here the sample has 80,000 to 100,000 clones; just over 90% occur a single time. Of the sample, around 0.51% falls within the top ten clones. The sample belongs to a study of OX40 agonist ivuxolimab in advanced cancers. Regarding the complete study: Ivuxolimab was a fully human IgG2 agonistic monoclonal antibody targeting the costimulatory receptor OX40 (CD134). The point of sequencing TCRbeta in the periphery was to test whether ivuxolimab changed TCR sequence diversity and drove clonal T-cell expansion. Intravenous ivuxolimab was administered to patients every 2 weeks at six dose levels: 0.01, 0.1, 0.3, 1.5, 3 and 10 mg/kg. Partial responses were achieved by three dose-escalation patients, of whom one had hepatocellular carcinoma and two had cutaneous melanoma. In the dose-escalation cohort, roughly 80% of patients were male, and the mean age was around 60 years, with a range of roughly 20 to 80. Prior anti-PD-1, anti-PD-L1 or anti-CTLA-4 therapy was permitted, and checkpoint inhibitors had been received by roughly 42% of dose-escalation patients. Of the approximately 54 patients in dose escalation, around 19 had hepatocellular carcinoma, some 15 had melanoma, 9 had renal cell carcinoma and 9 had head and neck cancer. The paper covers the monotherapy dose-escalation part of the phase I ivuxolimab trial, which included N of about 51 patients. The full study reports these points: At doses of 0.1 to 3.0 mg/kg, clonal expansion of both CD4+ and CD8+ T cells in blood was seen between baseline and week 6. Partial responders in the 0.1-3.0 mg/kg groups had among the lowest normalized peripheral clonal expansion, especially among CD8+ T cells. Which antigens the clonally expanded peripheral T cells were specific for was not determined. Low levels of normalized T-cell clonal expansion were also seen in some nonresponding patients. After ivuxolimab, more expanded clones were found on average in CD8+ T cells than in CD4+ T cells.

This clonotype was sampled from an adult with an advanced solid tumor such as melanoma, head and neck, liver or kidney cancer. The chain joins TRBV10-3 to TRBJ2-3; 11 central bases correspond to TRBD2. The sample consisted of CD4+ or CD8+ T cells sorted from blood, taken in a trial of the OX40 agonist ivuxolimab. CDR3 sequence: CAISESIRLAGSTDTQYF. The nucleotides are TGTGCCATCAGTGAGTCGATCAGACTAGCGGGGAGCACAGATACGCAGTATTTT.